Listed below are T cell receptor beta chains from one sample, sequenced in a study of blood T cell repertoires in COVID-19. Repertoires were generated with immunoSEQ multiplex PCR, while TCRdb's copy carries only in-frame clones and drops some. Among approximately 170,000 clones listed, over 75% were seen once. Input material: peripheral blood. All receptors come from a man at least 80 years old with COVID-19, enrolled during active disease. The CDR3 runs from the conserved cysteine through the conserved F or W. Fields, in order: V gene, clone size, CDR3 length, D gene, J gene, CDR3 protein, CDR3 DNA. D genes are given only for firm matches. Expanded clones get a size class; other rows say once, few or many, or leave the size out.

>TRBV12-3/TRBV12-4|NA|12|TRBD2|TRBJ2-7
CASSPGGYEQYF
TGTGCCAGCAGTCCGGGGGGATACGAGCAGTACTTC
>TRBV10-3|NA|13|NA|TRBJ1-5
CAIRQNSNQPQHF
TGTGCCATCAGGCAGAATAGCAATCAGCCCCAGCATTTT
>TRBV5-1|NA|15|NA|TRBJ1-1
CASSWTPGVNTEAFF
TGCGCCAGCAGCTGGACCCCAGGGGTGAACACTGAAGCTTTCTTT
>TRBV15|NA|15|TRBD1|TRBJ2-7
CATSRGRGTDYEQYF
TGTGCCACCAGCAGAGGCCGTGGGACAGACTACGAGCAGTACTTC
>TRBV5-1|once|14|NA|TRBJ1-1
CASSLGHPRAEAFF
TGCGCCAGCAGCTTGGGACACCCGAGGGCTGAAGCTTTCTTT
>TRBV7-6|NA|14|TRBD2|TRBJ2-5
CASSLQTSAETQYF
TGTGCCAGCAGCCTCCAGACTAGCGCAGAGACCCAGTACTTC
>TRBV15|NA|15|NA|TRBJ1-4
CAASRGRGAHEKLFF
TGTGCCGCCAGCAGAGGACGGGGGGCGCACGAAAAACTGTTTTTT
>TRBV6-5|few|14|NA|TRBJ1-4
CASSYSIGAGEMFF
TGTGCCAGCAGTTACTCGATAGGGGCCGGAGAAATGTTTTTT
>TRBV6-1|NA|16|TRBD2|TRBJ2-7
CASSAVSGGHTYEQYF
TGTGCCAGCAGTGCTGTTAGCGGGGGTCACACCTACGAGCAGTACTTC
>TRBV6-6|few|13|TRBD1|TRBJ2-7
CASRYRGSYEQYF
TGTGCCAGCAGGTACAGGGGTTCCTACGAGCAGTACTTC
>TRBV9|NA|16|NA|TRBJ1-1
CASSVGEGKAETEAFF
TGTGCCAGCAGCGTAGGGGAAGGGAAAGCGGAGACTGAAGCTTTCTTT
>TRBV9|few|15|NA|TRBJ1-1
CASSTGVQGGTEAFF
TGTGCCAGCAGCACAGGAGTACAGGGCGGCACTGAAGCTTTCTTT
>TRBV11-2|NA|18|TRBD1|TRBJ2-7
CASSLDDSPGQQYYEQYF
TGTGCCAGCAGCTTAGACGACTCCCCGGGACAGCAATACTACGAGCAGTACTTC
>TRBV2|NA|13|NA|TRBJ2-7
CASILAGAYEQYF
TGTGCCAGCATTCTTGCGGGTGCCTACGAGCAGTACTTC
>TRBV6-5|NA|16|NA|TRBJ2-7
CASSYGFSGALYEQYF
TGTGCCAGCAGTTACGGGTTCTCAGGGGCACTCTACGAGCAGTACTTC
>TRBV5-4|few|18|TRBD2|TRBJ2-1
CASSPKTPSGTRNNEQFF
TGTGCCAGCAGCCCTAAGACCCCCTCCGGGACTAGAAACAATGAGCAGTTCTTC
>TRBV9|NA|18|NA|TRBJ2-5
CASSVGGQLVRYQETQYF
TGTGCCAGCAGCGTAGGAGGACAGCTGGTACGGTACCAAGAGACCCAGTACTTC
>TRBV27|once|15|TRBD1|TRBJ2-3
CASSFRGRYTDTQYF
TGTGCCAGCAGTTTTAGGGGGCGATACACAGATACGCAGTATTTT
>TRBV2|NA|14|NA|TRBJ1-1
CASSEGNSPPKAFF
TGTGCCAGCAGTGAAGGCAACAGCCCGCCAAAAGCTTTCTTT
>TRBV7-2|NA|12|NA|TRBJ2-7
CASSSRVGEQYF
TGTGCCAGCAGCTCCAGGGTAGGGGAGCAGTACTTC
>TRBV5-1|NA|19|NA|TRBJ2-5
CASSLEEVSGERGQETQYF
TGCGCCAGCAGCTTGGAAGAAGTTTCGGGCGAGAGAGGGCAAGAGACCCAGTACTTC
>TRBV12-5|NA|14|TRBD1|TRBJ1-5
CASVRGGPYQPQHF
TGTGCTAGTGTTAGAGGGGGCCCATATCAGCCCCAGCATTTT
>TRBV14|NA|14|NA|TRBJ1-2
CASSQEGGIYGYTF
TGTGCCAGCAGCCAAGAGGGAGGGATCTATGGCTACACCTTC
>TRBV19|NA|16|TRBD2|TRBJ2-2
CASSSGTSGYTGELFF
TGTGCCAGTAGTTCCGGGACTAGCGGCTACACCGGGGAGCTGTTTTTT
>TRBV24-1|NA|22|TRBD1|TRBJ2-5
CATSDDGQGVTDKLRGGETQYF
TGTGCCACCAGTGACGACGGACAGGGGGTTACCGATAAGTTACGTGGGGGAGAGACCCAGTACTTC
>TRBV29-1|NA|13|NA|TRBJ2-1
CSVERSSYNEQFF
TGCAGCGTTGAAAGGAGCTCCTACAATGAGCAGTTCTTC
>TRBV5-1|NA|15|TRBD1|TRBJ2-7
CASSIPGQGSYEQYF
TGCGCCAGCAGCATCCCGGGACAGGGTAGTTACGAGCAGTACTTC
>TRBV1|NA|15|NA|TRBJ2-5
CTSSQDRAVQETQYF
TGCACCAGCAGCCAAGACAGGGCTGTTCAAGAGACCCAGTACTTC